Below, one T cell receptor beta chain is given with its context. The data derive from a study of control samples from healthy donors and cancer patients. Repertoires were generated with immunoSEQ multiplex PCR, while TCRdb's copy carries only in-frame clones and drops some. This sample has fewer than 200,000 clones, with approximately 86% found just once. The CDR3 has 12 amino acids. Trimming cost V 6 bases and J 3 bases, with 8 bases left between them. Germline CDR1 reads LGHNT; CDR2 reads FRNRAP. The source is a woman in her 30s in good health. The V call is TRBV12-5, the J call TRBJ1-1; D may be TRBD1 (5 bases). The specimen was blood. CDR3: CASGPGYTEAFF. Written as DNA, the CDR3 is TGTGCTAGTGGGCCAGGGTACACTGAAGCTTTCTTT.